These 5 T cell receptor beta chains were all obtained from the same sample, sequenced in a study of vaccination and CD4 T cells after COVID-19. Treatment reported: roughly 11-day PBMC culture with coronavirus spike peptide pools or control peptides (ViraFEST assay). Cultured CD4+ T cell DNA underwent sequencing with the Oncomine TCR Beta short-read assay. TCRdb re-called the PCR reads with MiXCR, one entry per CDR3 protein. The sample yields over 20,000 distinct CDR3 sequences, about 64% seen once. What these receptors recognize is not known. The sample consisted of CD4+ T cells from blood, cultured in vitro. These receptors were obtained from a human donor who had recovered from COVID-19.

The rearrangement joins TRBV19 to TRBJ2-5; D is undetermined. The CDR3 runs 13 residues. Germline lookup yields CDR1 LNHDA and CDR2 SQIVND (reference sequence). V lost 3 bases to trimming and J lost 5 bases, with 10 bases between them. CDR3 protein: CASSIGFGETQYF. The CDR3 coding sequence is TGTGCCAGTAGTATTGGATTCGGGGAGACCCAGTACTTC.

The chain employs TRBV20-1 and TRBJ2-5; D may correspond to TRBD1 or TRBD2 (5 bases each). The CDR3 runs to 12 residues. Per germline, CDR1 DFQATT and CDR2 SNEGSKA (reference sequence). V shed 5 bases and J shed 5 bases, with 12 bases lying between them. As DNA, the CDR3 is TGCAGTGCTCTTACTTGGGGGGAGACCCAGTACTTC. Encoded protein: CSALTWGETQYF.

The chain combines TRBV24-1 with TRBJ2-3; 7 bases line up with TRBD2. V shed 5 bases, J shed 1 base, and the junction held 5 bases outside the gene matches. CDR3 length: 15 residues. Germline CDR1 reads KGHDR; CDR2 reads SFDVKD. This CDR3 reads CATSVGGSGTDTQYF. CDR3 nucleotide sequence: TGTGCCACCAGTGTGGGGGGGTCTGGCACAGATACGCAGTATTTT.

This clonotype was seen only a few times. This chain connects TRBV11-2 to TRBJ1-1, with D maybe TRBD1 (5 bases). The germline gives CDR1 SGHAT, CDR2 FQNNGV. CDR3 length: 13 amino acids. The V end lost 5 bases, the J end lost 5 bases, and 12 bases lay between the germline ends. The CDR3 here is CASSVIGVTEAFF. In DNA form, the CDR3 reads TGTGCCAGCAGCGTCATAGGGGTAACTGAAGCTTTCTTT. The full variable domain, rest sourced from reference TRBV11-2 and TRBJ1-1, is EAGVAQSPRYKIIEKRQSVAFWCNPISGHATLYWYQQILGQGPKLLIQFQNNGVVDDSQLPKDRFSAERLKGVDSTLKIQPAKLEDSAVYLCASSVIGVTEAFFGQGTRLTVV.

V usage is TRBV7-2 and J usage is TRBJ1-5, with a tentative D call TRBD1 (5 bases). The CDR3 extends over 14 amino acids. V gave up 0 bases and J gave up 9 bases, with 12 bases separating them. Germline V lookup: CDR1 SGHTA, CDR2 FQGNSA. CDR3 in amino acids: CASSLARDYGPQHF. CDR3 in DNA: TGTGCCAGCAGCTTAGCGAGGGACTACGGGCCCCAGCATTTT.